What follows are 9 T cell receptor beta chains derived from one specimen sequenced in a study of regulatory and conventional T cells in RAG deficiency (dated by TCRdb to 2016 to 2017). The receptor library was made with the immunoSEQ multiplex PCR assay. Drawn from immuneACCESS, this table holds only the in-frame rearrangements with V and J called that TCRdb kept. Clones are partly lost; checked studies trace under half to an unresolved V gene and leave the rest unexplained. The sample data list 25,000 to 35,000 clones, and roughly 96% of these were observed just once. The top ten clonotypes cover over 0.15% of the sample. Before genomic DNA was extracted, conventional CD4+ T cells were isolated from blood as CD25-low CD127-high cells. This sample also appeared in a second study, on regulatory T cells. Looking at the second paper: The multiplex PCR used 52 forward TRBV primers and 13 reverse TRBJ primers, with assay-based and computational corrections for amplification bias.

Material for sequencing was CD25- CD4+ T cells sorted from blood. Source of these receptors: a human donor in good health.

The chain combines TRBV6-5 with TRBJ1-4, with D possibly matching TRBD1 (5 bases). CDR3 size: 14 residues. Between the trimmed V and J ends, which lost 5 bases and 5 bases, there was a span of 12 bases. The germline V gene has CDR1 MNHEY and CDR2 SVGAGI. In nucleotides, the CDR3 is TGTGCCAGCAGTAGACAGCCCCAAAATGAAAAACTGTTTTTT. Protein product: CASSRQPQNEKLFF.

The chain uses TRBV28 and TRBJ1-2; TRBD1 aligns across 8 bases. This CDR3 contains 13 residues. V was pared by 8 bases and J by 3 bases, with 5 bases of the junction left unmatched. Germline lookup yields CDR1 MDHEN and CDR2 SYDVKM. The CDR3 here is CASLDRADYGYTF. The CDR3 bases are TGTGCCAGCTTGGACAGGGCGGACTATGGCTACACCTTC.

V gene TRBV11-2 combines with J gene TRBJ1-2; perhaps TRBD1 as D (5 bases). Germline V gene lookup returns CDR1 SGHAT and CDR2 FQNNGV. The V end was cut by 6 bases, the J end by 2 bases, with 16 bases between. This CDR3 comprises 15 residues. The CDR3 bases are TGTGCCAGCAGACTTACCGACAGCTTAAACTATGGCTACACCTTC. This translates into CASRLTDSLNYGYTF.

V gene TRBV9 combines with J gene TRBJ1-6; D may be TRBD1 (6 bases). This CDR3 comprises 14 residues. Germline V gene sequence: CDR1 SGDLS, CDR2 YYNGEE. V lost 4 bases and J lost 7, with 12 bases in between. The CDR3 DNA reads TGTGCCAGCAGCTCGGGACACGGGAATTCACCCCTCCACTTT. As protein: CASSSGHGNSPLHF.

About this clone itself: Sequence at one end of the junction differs from germline and may be a read error. This specimen includes other DNA sequences encoding the same CDR3. The V call is TRBV6-4, the J call TRBJ1-6; tentatively, D is TRBD1 (6 bases). Germline assignment: CDR1 MRHNA and CDR2 SNTAGT. The CDR3 runs 14 residues. DNA for the CDR3: TGTGCCAGCAGTGCGCGACAGGAGAATTCCCCCCTCCACTTT. This gives the protein CASSARQENSPLHF.

The V call is TRBV19, the J call TRBJ2-2; D is uncertain. From germline, CDR1 is LNHDA and CDR2 SQIVND (reference sequence). V was pared by 0 bases and J by 1 base, with 6 bases between. This CDR3 has 15 amino acids. This CDR3 is CASSIDGLNTGELFF. CDR3 in DNA: TGTGCCAGTAGTATAGATGGGCTGAACACCGGGGAGCTGTTTTTT.

The sample holds one count of this clone. The V gene is TRBV5-1, the J gene TRBJ1-1; 8 bases align to TRBD1. Per germline, CDR1 SGHRS and CDR2 YFSETQ. CDR3 length: 15 residues. The V and J ends lost 2 bases and 4 bases, in that order; junction bases with no gene match: 7. CDR3 nucleotides: TGCGCCAGCAGCTTTGACAGGGGCGGGGGCACTGAAGCTTTCTTT. Translation gives CASSFDRGGGTEAFF. Drawing the rest from reference TRBV5-1 and TRBJ1-1, the complete variable domain is KAGVTQTPRYLIKTRGQQVTLSCSPISGHRSVSWYQQTPGQGLQFLFEYFSETQRNKGNFPGRFSGRQFSNSRSEMNVSTLELGDSALYLCASSFDRGGGTEAFFGQGTRLTVV.

In DNA form, the CDR3 reads TGTGCCAGCAGGCCGGGACAGGGTTCATACGAGCAGTACTTC. Translated, it gives CASRPGQGSYEQYF. The chain is built from TRBV2 and TRBJ2-7, with 9 bases that match TRBD1. After removal of 6 bases from V and 4 bases from J, the junction contained 7 bases not matched to a gene. Germline CDR1 and CDR2: SNHLY and FYNNEI. The CDR3 runs to 14 residues.

The rearrangement links TRBV4-2 to TRBJ2-3, with 12 positions matching TRBD2. Trimming removed 0 bases from V and 3 bases from J; junction bases left unmatched: 10. This CDR3 has 19 amino acids. Germline CDR1 LGHNA, CDR2 YNFKEQ. The CDR3 reads CASSQDYLAGGLGTDTQYF. The CDR3 nucleotides are TGTGCCAGCAGCCAAGACTATCTAGCGGGGGGGCTGGGTACAGATACGCAGTATTTT.